Following are 32 T cell receptor beta chains from one sample sequenced in a study of blood T cell repertoires in COVID-19. Data came from immunoSEQ multiplex PCR; TCRdb stores just in-frame clones and leaves some out. Of 150,000 or so clones listed, roughly 79% are singletons. Sequenced: peripheral blood. These receptors all stem from a human donor with acute or convalescent COVID-19. The donor label of this sample is uncertain.

A few counts support this clone. The gene calls are TRBV2 and TRBJ1-4, with D maybe TRBD1 (6 bases). V lost 4 bases and J lost 8, with 14 bases in between. This CDR3 comprises 14 residues. CDR1 and CDR2 (germline): SNHLY, FYNNEI. CDR3 sequence (DNA): TGTGCCAGCAGTGCAGGGGCCAATGGCGAAAAACTGTTTTTT. Protein product: CASSAGANGEKLFF.

V usage is TRBV7-2 and J usage is TRBJ2-1; 9 bases are shared with TRBD1. Germline V gives CDR1 SGHTA, CDR2 FQGNSA. Germline trimming cut 7 bases from V and 7 bases from J; bases unmatched to any gene: 11. CDR3 length: 15 residues. CDR3 residues: CASTTQGTGMNEQFF. CDR3 in DNA: TGTGCCAGCACAACCCAGGGGACAGGGATGAATGAGCAGTTCTTC.

The rearrangement uses TRBV5-1 and TRBJ2-1; 15 positions match TRBD2. V shed 4 bases, J shed 7 bases, and the junction held 3 bases outside the gene matches. Germline CDR1 reads SGHRS; CDR2 reads YFSETQ. There are 15 residues in the CDR3. The CDR3 DNA follows: TGCGCCAGCAGCGCAGGACTAGCGGGGGGGAATGAGCAGTTCTTC. It encodes CASSAGLAGGNEQFF. Based on the CDR3 plus reference TRBV5-1 and TRBJ2-1, the full variable domain is KAGVTQTPRYLIKTRGQQVTLSCSPISGHRSVSWYQQTPGQGLQFLFEYFSETQRNKGNFPGRFSGRQFSNSRSEMNVSTLELGDSALYLCASSAGLAGGNEQFFGPGTRLTVL.

The chain has TRBV18 and TRBJ1-1; no definite D call. CDR3 length: 14 residues. The germline gives CDR1 KGHSH, CDR2 LQKENI. Trimming took off 5 bases at V and 0 bases at J, with 10 bases between the two ends. The DNA of the CDR3 is TGTGCCAGCTCATCACAGAGCATGAACACTGAAGCTTTCTTT. Encoded protein: CASSSQSMNTEAFF.

This rearrangement joins TRBV4-1 to TRBJ2-2; a possible D gene is TRBD2 (6 bases). Germline V CDR1 and CDR2: MGHRA, YSYEKL. The CDR3 has 16 residues. Trimming took off 1 base at V and 5 bases at J, with 14 bases between the two ends. CDR3 nucleotide sequence: TGCGCCAGCAGCCAAGGGACCGGGGGAGTGACCGGGGAGCTGTTTTTT. Amino acids: CASSQGTGGVTGELFF.

CDR3 loop: CASSLNRVLGTQYF. In DNA, the CDR3 is TGTGCCAGCAGTCTTAACAGGGTCCTGGGGACCCAGTACTTC. The rearrangement uses TRBV6-5 and TRBJ2-5; D perhaps matches TRBD1 (6 bases). V shed 5 bases and J shed 7 bases, with 17 bases lying between them. From germline, CDR1 is MNHEY and CDR2 SVGAGI. CDR3 length: 14 residues.

V is TRBV4-1 and J is TRBJ1-5; 8 bases align to TRBD1. The trim removed 1 base at V and 6 bases at J, leaving 11 bases unmatched. The CDR3 consists of 17 residues. Germline V lookup: CDR1 MGHRA, CDR2 YSYEKL. As DNA, the CDR3 is TGCGCCAGCAGCCAAGGGGTGATCGGAACAGGGGGTCAGCCCCAGCATTTT. Protein: CASSQGVIGTGGQPQHF.

The rearrangement links TRBV5-4 to TRBJ2-7; TRBD1 agrees at 8 bases. The CDR3 length is 15 residues. Germline V gene data show CDR1 as SGHNT and CDR2 as YYREEE (reference sequence). The junction had 9 bases not matched to a gene; V was cut back by 4 bases and J by 3 bases. The CDR3 nucleotides are TGTGCCAGCAGCCTTGGACAGGGACGAGGCTACGAGCAGTACTTC. Protein: CASSLGQGRGYEQYF.

V gene TRBV4-2 combines with J gene TRBJ2-1; no definite D call. Trimming removed 0 bases from V and 1 base from J, with 10 bases in between. The CDR3 loop spans 16 amino acids. Germline loops: CDR1 LGHNA, CDR2 YNFKEQ. The CDR3 region is CASSQELSLSYNEQFF. The CDR3 nucleotides read TGTGCCAGCAGCCAAGAGCTATCCCTTTCCTACAATGAGCAGTTCTTC.

V is TRBV19 and J is TRBJ1-4; TRBD1 matches 7 bases. This CDR3 is 13 amino acids long. CDR1 and CDR2 from the germline V gene are LNHDA and SQIVND (reference sequence). V dropped 8 bases and J dropped 6; count of bases not matched to a gene: 6. DNA of the CDR3: TGTGCCAGTCTTGACAGGGCTGATGAAAAACTGTTTTTT. Translated: CASLDRADEKLFF.

The chain links TRBV2 to TRBJ2-7, with 13 positions matching TRBD2. Germline V gene lookup returns CDR1 SNHLY and CDR2 FYNNEI. The CDR3 is 13 residues long. V lost 9 bases, J lost 7 bases, and 6 bases stayed unmatched. The CDR3, as DNA: TGTGCCAGTAGACTAGCGGGGGGACAGGAGCAGTACGTC. It translates to CASRLAGGQEQYV.

The rearrangement joins TRBV11-2 to TRBJ1-1, with a possible D match to TRBD1 (5 bases). Trimming stripped 5 bases from V and 7 bases from J, with 11 bases between. This CDR3 has 12 residues. Germline lookup yields CDR1 SGHAT and CDR2 FQNNGV. In nucleotides, the CDR3 is TGTGCCAGCAGCGACAGTACTTATGAAGCTTTCTTT. Residues: CASSDSTYEAFF.

V and J are TRBV19 and TRBJ2-5, with D unclear. Per the germline V gene, CDR1 is LNHDA and CDR2 is SQIVND (reference sequence). The ends were cut back, 5 bases at V and 5 bases at J, with 12 bases in the middle. This CDR3 is built from 13 residues. The DNA for the CDR3 is TGTGCCAGTAGTTCCGCCAGCGTGGAGACCCAGTACTTC. Amino acid sequence: CASSSASVETQYF.

The chain carries TRBV18 and TRBJ1-1; 7 bases agree with TRBD1. Trimming removed 4 bases from V and 5 bases from J; junction bases left unmatched: 7. The CDR3 contains 14 residues. Germline V CDR1 and CDR2: KGHSH, LQKENI. The DNA of the CDR3 is TGTGCCAGCTCACTGGGACAGTCGGGGACTGAAGCTTTCTTT. It is translated as CASSLGQSGTEAFF.

DNA of the CDR3: TGTGCCATCAGTGAGTCGACGGGACAGGGGGTGAACAATGAGCAGTTCTTC. Residues: CAISESTGQGVNNEQFF. V gene TRBV10-3 combines with J gene TRBJ2-1; 11 bases fit TRBD1. Germline values: CDR1 ENHRY, CDR2 SYGVKD. The length of the CDR3 is 17 residues. The trim removed 0 bases at V and 5 bases at J, leaving 6 bases unmatched.

The chain carries TRBV19 and TRBJ2-1; TRBD2 aligns across 10 bases. CDR3 length equals 15 residues. Germline V gene data show CDR1 as LNHDA and CDR2 as SQIVND (reference sequence). V lost 10 bases, J lost 6 bases, and 12 bases stayed unmatched. The CDR3 sequence is CATQRGGISGNEQFF. CDR3 in DNA: TGTGCCACCCAGCGGGGGGGCATTTCGGGCAATGAGCAGTTCTTC.

This chain joins TRBV7-8 and TRBJ2-7, with 8 nucleotides matching TRBD1. Per germline, CDR1 SGHVS and CDR2 FQNEAQ. Trimming removed 1 base from V and 2 bases from J; junction bases left unmatched: 1. CDR3 length: 14 amino acids. As DNA, the CDR3 is TGTGCCAGCAGCTTAGAACAGGGGGCCTACGAGCAGTACTTC. Protein: CASSLEQGAYEQYF.

The chain recombines TRBV5-5 with TRBJ2-7; D unclear. V lost 1 base, J lost 1 base, and 6 bases lay in between. The CDR3 is made up of 13 amino acids. Germline V gene data show CDR1 as SGHKS and CDR2 as YYEKEE (reference sequence). CDR3 nucleotides: TGTGCCAGCAGCTTGTGGGCGTCCTACGAGCAGTACTTC. This encodes CASSLWASYEQYF.

This clone turned up a few times. The V call is TRBV11-2, the J call TRBJ2-3; TRBD2 is a possible D gene (7 bases). Trimming stripped 4 bases from V and 4 bases from J, with 15 bases between. Per germline, CDR1 SGHAT and CDR2 FQNNGV. CDR3 length: 15 residues. CDR3 region: CASSSLGGGADTQYF. CDR3 sequence (DNA): TGTGCCAGCAGCTCCTTGGGGGGGGGCGCAGATACGCAGTATTTT.

This clone has more than one count but fewer than ten. This chain joins TRBV15 and TRBJ2-7; 8 bases are shared with TRBD2. The CDR3 loop spans 15 amino acids. V gave up 0 bases and J gave up 1 base; unmatched junction bases: 2. From germline, CDR1 is LNHNV and CDR2 YYDKDF (reference sequence). The chain's CDR3 is CATSREAGGSYEQYF. The CDR3 coding sequence is TGTGCCACCAGCAGAGAGGCGGGGGGTTCCTACGAGCAGTACTTC. The full variable domain, in which reference TRBV15 and TRBJ2-7 provide the parts outside the CDR3, is DAMVIQNPRYQVTQFGKPVTLSCSQTLNHNVMYWYQQKSSQAPKLLFHYYDKDFNNEADTPDNFQSRRPNTSFCFLDIRSPGLGDTAMYLCATSREAGGSYEQYFGPGTRLTVT.

This clone occurred a few times. The gene calls are TRBV2 and TRBJ1-1; D not certain. CDR1 and CDR2 from the germline V gene are SNHLY and FYNNEI. This CDR3 region has 13 residues. V was pared by 11 bases and J by 7 bases, with 20 bases between. The CDR3 protein is CADRRRESGEAFF. The DNA for the CDR3 is TGTGCCGACCGGCGGAGGGAATCGGGTGAAGCTTTCTTT.

The rearrangement joins TRBV4-1 to TRBJ2-1; possibly TRBD1 for D (6 bases). The germline CDR1 and CDR2 sequences are MGHRA and YSYEKL. The CDR3 runs 15 residues. Between the trimmed V and J ends, which lost 6 bases and 0 bases, there was a span of 12 bases. This CDR3 reads CASSPRGFSYNEQFF. In DNA, the CDR3 is TGCGCCAGCAGTCCCAGGGGATTCTCCTACAATGAGCAGTTCTTC.

The chain is built from TRBV6-5 and TRBJ2-7; D remains unclear. V lost 10 bases to trimming and J lost 4 bases, with 11 bases between them. This CDR3 is built from 11 residues. Germline V CDR1 and CDR2: MNHEY, SVGAGI. Here the CDR3 reads CATLSPYEQYF. CDR3 DNA: TGTGCCACCCTTTCCCCTTACGAGCAGTACTTC.

The J gene is TRBJ1-5, the V gene TRBV29-1; 9 bases fit TRBD1. The germline V gene encodes CDR1 SQVTM and CDR2 ANQGSEA. J lost 7 bases, V lost 6 bases, and 4 bases had no gene match. This CDR3 has 12 residues. CDR3 nucleotides: TGCAGCGTCCGGACAGGGGAACAGCCCCAGCATTTT. Amino acids: CSVRTGEQPQHF.

V is TRBV13 and J is TRBJ1-3; D gene uncertain. CDR3 length equals 13 residues. CDR1 is PRHDT and CDR2 is FYEKMQ in the germline V gene (reference sequence). V lost 6 bases to trimming and J lost 4 bases, with 10 bases between them. CDR3 amino acids: CASRGPGGNTIYF. CDR3 bases: TGTGCCAGCAGGGGTCCGGGGGGAAACACCATATATTTT.

The V gene is TRBV2, the J gene TRBJ1-4, with 7 nucleotides matching TRBD1. The CDR3 is made up of 15 amino acids. Germline V gives CDR1 SNHLY, CDR2 FYNNEI. The V segment lost 2 bases and the J segment 4 bases; nucleotides outside the gene matches: 4. This chain's CDR3 is CASSETGQSNEKLFF. Here the CDR3 DNA reads TGTGCCAGCAGTGAAACGGGACAGAGTAATGAAAAACTGTTTTTT.

This rearrangement joins TRBV3-1 (or the pseudogene TRBV3-2) to TRBJ2-7; D is perhaps TRBD1 (5 bases). Trimming shortened V by 3 bases and J by 2 bases, and 11 bases separated the two germline ends. In germline, CDR1 is LGHDT, CDR2 YNNKEL (reference sequence). There are 14 residues in the CDR3. The CDR3 is CASSHSTAAYEQYV. Here the CDR3 DNA reads TGTGCCAGCAGCCATTCGACAGCCGCCTACGAGCAGTACGTC.

The genes are TRBV19 and TRBJ1-1, with no clear D. In germline, CDR1 is LNHDA, CDR2 SQIVND (reference sequence). V was clipped by 2 bases and J by 4 bases, with 8 bases between them. CDR3 length: 13 residues. In nucleotides, the CDR3 is TGTGCCAGTAGTATATCACCGGGCACTGAAGCTTTCTTT. As protein: CASSISPGTEAFF.

This chain connects TRBV7-9 to TRBJ2-5; the match to TRBD1 covers 10 bases. The germline V gene has CDR1 SEHNR and CDR2 FQNEAQ (reference sequence). CDR3 length: 15 amino acids. Trimming took 5 bases from V and 5 from J; bases not matched to a gene: 8. The CDR3 reads CASSLPGQGTETQYF. CDR3 DNA: TGTGCCAGCAGCCTCCCGGGACAGGGGACGGAGACCCAGTACTTC.

The genes are TRBV27 and TRBJ2-7, with D perhaps TRBD2 (6 bases). CDR1 and CDR2 from the germline V gene are MNHEY and SMNVEV (reference sequence). The ends were cut back, 6 bases at V and 0 bases at J, with 18 bases in the middle. The CDR3 extends over 16 amino acids. The CDR3 DNA reads as TGTGCCAGCAGGCCTCACGGGGGAATATTCTCCTACGAGCAGTACGTC. It is translated as CASRPHGGIFSYEQYV.

The chain joins TRBV30 to TRBJ2-5; D ambiguous. There are 12 residues in the CDR3. With 0 bases removed from V and 5 bases from J, the gap between germline ends came to 7 bases. Germline values: CDR1 GTSNPN, CDR2 SVGIG (reference sequence). The CDR3 sequence is CAWSVVSETQYF. The DNA of the CDR3 is TGTGCCTGGAGTGTCGTTTCGGAGACCCAGTACTTC.

This chain links TRBV29-1 with TRBJ2-3; the D gene is possibly TRBD2 (5 bases). The ends were cut back, 0 bases at V and 0 bases at J, with 10 bases in the middle. CDR1 is SQVTM, CDR2 ANQGSEA, per germline. The CDR3 runs to 15 residues. The CDR3 protein is CSVEERKRSTDTQYF. In DNA, the CDR3 is TGCAGCGTTGAAGAACGAAAGCGGAGCACAGATACGCAGTATTTT.